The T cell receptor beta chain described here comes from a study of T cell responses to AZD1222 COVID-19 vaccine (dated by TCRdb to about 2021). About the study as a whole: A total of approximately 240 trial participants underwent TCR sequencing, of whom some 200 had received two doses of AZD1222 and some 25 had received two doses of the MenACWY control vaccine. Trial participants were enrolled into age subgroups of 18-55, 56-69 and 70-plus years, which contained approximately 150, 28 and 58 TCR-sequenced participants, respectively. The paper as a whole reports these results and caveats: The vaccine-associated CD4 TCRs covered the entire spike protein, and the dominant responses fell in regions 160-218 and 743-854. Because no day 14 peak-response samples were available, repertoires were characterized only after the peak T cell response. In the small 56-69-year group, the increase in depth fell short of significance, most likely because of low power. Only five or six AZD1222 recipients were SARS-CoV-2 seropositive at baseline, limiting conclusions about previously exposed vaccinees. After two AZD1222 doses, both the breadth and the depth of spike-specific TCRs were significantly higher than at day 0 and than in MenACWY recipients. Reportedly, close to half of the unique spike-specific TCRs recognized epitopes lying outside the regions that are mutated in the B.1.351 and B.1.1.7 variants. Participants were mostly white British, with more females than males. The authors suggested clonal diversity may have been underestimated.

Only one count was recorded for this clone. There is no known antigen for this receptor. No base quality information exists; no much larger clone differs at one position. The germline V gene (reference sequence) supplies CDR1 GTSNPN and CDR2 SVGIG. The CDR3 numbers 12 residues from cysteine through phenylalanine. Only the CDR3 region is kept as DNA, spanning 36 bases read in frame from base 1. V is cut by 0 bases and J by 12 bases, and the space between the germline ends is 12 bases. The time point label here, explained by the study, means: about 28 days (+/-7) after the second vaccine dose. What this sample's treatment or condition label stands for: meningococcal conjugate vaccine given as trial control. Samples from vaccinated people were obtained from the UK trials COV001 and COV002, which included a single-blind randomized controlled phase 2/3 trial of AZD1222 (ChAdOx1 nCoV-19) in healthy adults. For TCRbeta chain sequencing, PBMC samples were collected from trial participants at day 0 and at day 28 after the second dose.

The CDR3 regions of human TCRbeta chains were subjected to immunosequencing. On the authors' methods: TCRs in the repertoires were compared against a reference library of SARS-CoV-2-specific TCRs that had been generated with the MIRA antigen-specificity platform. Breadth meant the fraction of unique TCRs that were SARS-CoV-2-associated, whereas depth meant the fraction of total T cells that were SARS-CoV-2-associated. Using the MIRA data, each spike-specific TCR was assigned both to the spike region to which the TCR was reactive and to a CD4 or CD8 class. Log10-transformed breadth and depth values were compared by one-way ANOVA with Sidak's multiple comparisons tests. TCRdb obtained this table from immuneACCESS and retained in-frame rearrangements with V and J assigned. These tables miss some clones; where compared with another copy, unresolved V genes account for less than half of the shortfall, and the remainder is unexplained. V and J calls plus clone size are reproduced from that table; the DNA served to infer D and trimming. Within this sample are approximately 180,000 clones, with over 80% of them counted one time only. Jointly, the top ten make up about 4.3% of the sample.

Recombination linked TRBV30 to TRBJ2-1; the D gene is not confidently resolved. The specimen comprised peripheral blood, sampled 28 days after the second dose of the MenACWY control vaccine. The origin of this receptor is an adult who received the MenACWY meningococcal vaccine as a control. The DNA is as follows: TGTGCCTGGAGTGTAAGGACCGAAGGGCAGTTCTTC. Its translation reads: CAWSVRTEGQFF.